The following is a TCR beta chain sequence with its context. In its sample, this clone was seen once. Its antigen is currently not known. Per-base quality was not reported, and no clone a single base away is much larger than it. The CDR3 regions of human TCRbeta chains were subjected to immunosequencing. Per the original workflow: TCRs in the repertoires were compared against a reference library of SARS-CoV-2-specific TCRs that had been generated with the MIRA antigen-specificity platform. Breadth was defined as the fraction of unique TCRs that were SARS-CoV-2-associated, and depth was defined as the fraction of total T cells that were SARS-CoV-2-associated. Each spike-specific TCR was assigned to its reactive spike region and to a CD4 or CD8 class using the MIRA data. Log10-transformed breadth and depth values were compared by one-way ANOVA with Sidak's multiple comparisons tests. Drawn from immuneACCESS, this table holds only the in-frame rearrangements with V and J called that TCRdb kept. Clones are partly lost; checked studies trace under half to an unresolved V gene and leave the rest unexplained. Clone size and V and J calls were adopted from that table, with D and trimming inferred from the DNA. In all, the sample holds 150,000 to 200,000 clones, and approximately 94% of those were seen once. In total, the top ten clones hold roughly 8.4% of the sample.

This sample is drawn from a study of T cell responses to AZD1222 COVID-19 vaccine listed by TCRdb under 2021. About the full investigation: AZD1222 recipients given second doses at about 4 weeks or at about 12 weeks were pooled, since spike-specific TCR depth and breadth were not found to differ between the two schedules. TCR sequencing covered 230 or so trial participants: some 210 given two doses of AZD1222 and 26 given two doses of MenACWY control vaccine. Trial participants were enrolled into age subgroups of 18-55, 56-69 and 70-plus years, which contained about 150, 28 and 57 TCR-sequenced participants, respectively.

Measured from the cysteine to the phenylalanine, the CDR3 is 12 residues long. Only the CDR3 DNA is retained, 36 bases long and in frame from the first base. For this chain, trimming is 5 bases at the V end and 7 bases at the J end, and the number of junction bases without a gene match is 1. What the study reported, not specific to this receptor: The 56-69-year group was small, and its depth increase did not reach significance, likely because of low power. Spike-specific TCR breadth and depth rose significantly after two AZD1222 doses compared with day 0 and with MenACWY recipients. Reportedly, almost half of the unique spike-specific TCRs recognized epitopes lying outside the regions that are mutated in the B.1.351 and B.1.1.7 variants. No day 14 peak-response samples were available, so repertoires were characterized only after the peak T cell response. Vaccine-associated CD4 TCRs spanned the whole spike protein, with dominant responses in regions 160-218 and 743-854. Only six AZD1222 recipients were SARS-CoV-2 seropositive at baseline, limiting conclusions about previously exposed vaccinees. Most participants were white British and females outnumbered males, and the authors suggested that clonal diversity may have been underestimated.

Reading the label with the study, this specimen's time point is: baseline before first vaccination. Samples from vaccinated people were obtained from the UK trials COV001 and COV002, which included a single-blind randomized controlled phase 2/3 trial of AZD1222 (ChAdOx1 nCoV-19) in healthy adults. For TCRbeta chain sequencing, PBMC samples from trial participants were taken at day 0 and at day 28 after the second dose. This TCR derives from an adult in good health. Sequencing used peripheral blood, obtained on day 0 of AZD1222 vaccination. The chain uses TRBV12-3 or TRBV12-4 and TRBJ2-1; the central 8 bases match TRBD1. The DNA sequence is TGTGCCAGCAGTGGACAGGGAAATGAGCAGTTCTTC. Translated, it reads CASSGQGNEQFF.